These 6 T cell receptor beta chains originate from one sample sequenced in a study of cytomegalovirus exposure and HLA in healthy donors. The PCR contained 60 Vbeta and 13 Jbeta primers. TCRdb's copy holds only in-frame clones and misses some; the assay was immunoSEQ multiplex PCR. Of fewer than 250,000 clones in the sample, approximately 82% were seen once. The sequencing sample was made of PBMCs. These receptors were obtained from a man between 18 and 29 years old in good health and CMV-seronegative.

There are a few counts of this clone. The CDR3 loop is CAISGLADSYEQYF. In DNA form, the CDR3 reads TGTGCCATCAGTGGACTAGCGGACTCCTACGAGCAGTACTTC. This chain joins TRBV10-3 and TRBJ2-7, with 9 nucleotides matching TRBD2. Losses at the gene ends were 4 bases for V and 0 bases for J; bases not matched to a gene: 1. CDR3 length equals 14 residues. Germline V gene sequence: CDR1 ENHRY, CDR2 SYGVKD.

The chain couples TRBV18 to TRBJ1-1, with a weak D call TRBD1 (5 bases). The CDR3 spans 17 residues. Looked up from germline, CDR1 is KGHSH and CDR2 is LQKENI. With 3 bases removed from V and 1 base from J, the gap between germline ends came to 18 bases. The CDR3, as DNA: TGTGCCAGCTCACCCAATTCCCCAGGGTTGGGGAACACTGAAGCTTTCTTT. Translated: CASSPNSPGLGNTEAFF.

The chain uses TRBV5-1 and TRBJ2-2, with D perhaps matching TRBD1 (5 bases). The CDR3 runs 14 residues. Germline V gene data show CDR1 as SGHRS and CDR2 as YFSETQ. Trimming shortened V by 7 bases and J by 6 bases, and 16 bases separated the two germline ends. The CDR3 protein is CASYSPGNPGELFF. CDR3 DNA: TGCGCCAGCTATAGCCCAGGGAATCCCGGGGAGCTGTTTTTT.

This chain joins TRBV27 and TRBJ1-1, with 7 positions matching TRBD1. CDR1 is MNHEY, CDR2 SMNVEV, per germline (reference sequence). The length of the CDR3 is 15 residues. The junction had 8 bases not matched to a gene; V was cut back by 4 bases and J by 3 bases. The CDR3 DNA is TGTGCCAGCAGTTCATGGACAGGAGGGGACACTGAAGCTTTCTTT. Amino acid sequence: CASSSWTGGDTEAFF.

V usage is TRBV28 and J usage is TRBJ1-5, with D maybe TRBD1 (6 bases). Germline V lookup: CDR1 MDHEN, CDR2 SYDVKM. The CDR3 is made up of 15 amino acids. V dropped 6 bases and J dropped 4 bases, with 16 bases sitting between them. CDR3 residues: CASRSTGMGNQPQHF. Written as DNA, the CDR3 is TGTGCCAGCAGAAGTACAGGGATGGGAAATCAGCCCCAGCATTTT. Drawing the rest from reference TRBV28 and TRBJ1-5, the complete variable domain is DVKVTQSSRYLVKRTGEKVFLECVQDMDHENMFWYRQDPGLGLRLIYFSYDVKMKEKGDIPEGYSVSREKKERFSLILESASTNQTSMYLCASRSTGMGNQPQHFGDGTRLSIL.

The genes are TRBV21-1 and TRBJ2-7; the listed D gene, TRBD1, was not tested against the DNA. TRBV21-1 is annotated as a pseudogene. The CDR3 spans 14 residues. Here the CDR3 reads CASSRLTVSYEQYF. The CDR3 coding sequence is TGTGCCAGCAGCAGGTTGACAGTATCCTACGAGCAGTACTTC.